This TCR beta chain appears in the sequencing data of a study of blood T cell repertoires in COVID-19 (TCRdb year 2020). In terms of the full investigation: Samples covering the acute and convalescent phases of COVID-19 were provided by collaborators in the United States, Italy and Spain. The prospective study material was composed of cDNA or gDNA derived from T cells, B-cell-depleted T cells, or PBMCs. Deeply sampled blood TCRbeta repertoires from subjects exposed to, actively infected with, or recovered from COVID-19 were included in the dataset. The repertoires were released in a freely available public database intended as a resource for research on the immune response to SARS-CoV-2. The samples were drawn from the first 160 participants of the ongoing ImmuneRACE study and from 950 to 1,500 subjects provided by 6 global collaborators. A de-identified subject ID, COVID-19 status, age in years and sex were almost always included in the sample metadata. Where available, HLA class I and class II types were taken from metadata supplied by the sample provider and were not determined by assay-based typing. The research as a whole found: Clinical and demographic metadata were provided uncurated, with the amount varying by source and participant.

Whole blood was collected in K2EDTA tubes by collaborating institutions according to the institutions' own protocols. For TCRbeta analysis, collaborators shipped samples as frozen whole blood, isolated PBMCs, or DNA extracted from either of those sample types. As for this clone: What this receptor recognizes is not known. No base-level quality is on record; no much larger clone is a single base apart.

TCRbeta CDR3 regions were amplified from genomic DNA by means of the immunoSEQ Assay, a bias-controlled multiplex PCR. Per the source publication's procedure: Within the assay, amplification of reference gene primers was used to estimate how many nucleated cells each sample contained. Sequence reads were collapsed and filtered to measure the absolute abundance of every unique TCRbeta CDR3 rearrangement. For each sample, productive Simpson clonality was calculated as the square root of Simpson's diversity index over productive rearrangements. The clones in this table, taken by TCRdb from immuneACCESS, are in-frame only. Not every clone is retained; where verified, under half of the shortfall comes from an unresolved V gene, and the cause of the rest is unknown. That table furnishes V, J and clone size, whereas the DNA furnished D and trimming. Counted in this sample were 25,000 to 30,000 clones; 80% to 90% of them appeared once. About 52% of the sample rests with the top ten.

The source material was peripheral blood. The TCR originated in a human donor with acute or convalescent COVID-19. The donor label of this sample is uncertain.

The CDR3 region: CASRALQGLAYNEQFF. The base sequence is TGCGCCAGCAGGGCTCTACAGGGACTAGCCTACAATGAGCAGTTCTTC. The chain was built from TRBV10-2 and TRBJ2-1; 8 bases in between match TRBD2. V lost 6 bases and J lost 2 bases, and the count of bases not matched to a germline gene is 9. The CDR3 sequence holds 16 residues, the cysteine and phenylalanine included. Of the read, only the CDR3 DNA is kept; its 48 bases are in frame from base 1. CDR1 WSHSY and CDR2 SAAADI are derived from the germline V gene.